This TCR beta chain is drawn from a study of CD8+CD57+ T cells in acquired aplastic anemia. The template for TCR beta VDJ and CDR3 sequence profiling was genomic DNA. TCRdb reprocessed the reads via MiXCR and lists one record per CDR3 protein. The data contain 150,000 to 200,000 distinct CDR3 sequences, just under 65% of them singletons. Per germline, CDR1 SNHLY and CDR2 FYNNEI. Unmatched junction bases numbered 5, after V lost 10 bases and J lost 4 bases. The CDR3 sequence is 14 residues long. The sample taken for sequencing was sorted CD4+, CD8+, or CD8+CD57+ T cells (not recorded which) from PBMCs. The sequence derives from a human donor in good health. This sequence joins TRBV2 and TRBJ2-2; TRBD1 matches 11 bases. The chain's CDR3 is CATGQGATTGELFF. CDR3 coding DNA: TGTGCCACAGGACAGGGGGCGACCACCGGGGAGCTGTTTTTT.